The 30 T cell receptor beta chains below were found in one sample sequenced in a study of CD8 T cells in ankylosing spondylitis. A single record per CDR3 protein comes from TCRdb applying MiXCR to the 5' RACE reads. The sample includes around 99,000 distinct CDR3 sequences, about 8.8% seen only once; the top ten take roughly 5%. The sequencing input was blood, either unsorted or a sorted T cell fraction (not recorded which). The receptor source for this set is a male donor with ankylosing spondylitis or in good health (not recorded which).

The CDR3 DNA follows: TGCAGTGCTTCCCGGGACAGGGGGCTGGGGGCTGATGGCTACACCTTC. Amino acid sequence: CSASRDRGLGADGYTF. The chain combines TRBV20-1 with TRBJ1-2; 12 bases map to TRBD1. J lost 6 bases, V lost 5 bases, and 13 bases had no gene match. Germline CDR1 and CDR2: DFQATT and SNEGSKA (reference sequence). The CDR3 totals 16 residues.

This clonotype was found a few times. The V call is TRBV10-3, the J call TRBJ2-3, with 10 bases matching TRBD1. There are 15 residues in the CDR3. Germline V gives CDR1 ENHRY, CDR2 SYGVKD. V trimming: 8 bases; J trimming: 0 bases; junction bases outside the gene matches: 5. CDR3 residues: CAIGDRGRSTDTQYF. The CDR3 bases are TGTGCCATCGGGGACAGGGGACGTAGCACAGATACGCAGTATTTT.

The chain combines TRBV18 with TRBJ2-7; perhaps D is TRBD1 or TRBD2 (5 bases each). Germline V gene sequence: CDR1 KGHSH, CDR2 LQKENI. Trimming shortened V by 3 bases and J by 3 bases, and 12 bases separated the two germline ends. CDR3 size: 14 residues. The CDR3 bases are TGTGCCAGCTCACCGGGGGAAATATACTACGAGCAGTACTTC. This gives the protein CASSPGEIYYEQYF.

Note on this clonotype: This could be a read error, since a much larger clone is one nucleotide away. This rearrangement joins TRBV12-3 or TRBV12-4 to TRBJ2-5; TRBD1 aligns across 8 bases. J gave up 5 bases and V 8 bases, and 7 bases lay outside the gene matches. This CDR3 is 13 amino acids long. CDR3: CASRTRDRETQYF. In nucleotides, the CDR3 is TGTGCCAGCCGGACCCGGGACAGGGAGACCCAGTACTTC.

The table lists this clonotype with many counts. This chain uses TRBV9 with TRBJ2-3, with TRBD2 as a possible D gene (5 bases). The CDR3 is 13 amino acids. Trimming took off 0 bases at V and 6 bases at J, with 8 bases between the two ends. From germline, CDR1 is SGDLS and CDR2 YYNGEE. CDR3 amino acids: CASSVEGLDTQYF. The CDR3 coding sequence is TGTGCCAGCAGCGTAGAAGGACTGGATACGCAGTATTTT.

This clonotype was seen many times. The chain uses TRBV5-1 and TRBJ2-1, with D uncertain. The V gene lost 1 base and the J gene lost 8 bases, with 10 bases spanning the gap. CDR1 is SGHRS, CDR2 YFSETQ, per germline. This CDR3 contains 13 residues. CDR3 nucleotide sequence: TGCGCCAGCAGCTTGTATGCTTTGGATGAGCAGTTCTTC. Protein sequence: CASSLYALDEQFF.

This clonotype was counted only a few times. The chain couples TRBV5-1 to TRBJ2-2, with D perhaps TRBD1 or TRBD2 (5 bases each). There are 15 residues in the CDR3. The germline gives CDR1 SGHRS, CDR2 YFSETQ. Trimming pared 2 bases from V and 4 bases from J, leaving 12 bases between. CDR3 DNA: TGCGCCAGCAGCTTAGAGGGGTCTGGCACCGGGGAGCTGTTTTTT. Protein product: CASSLEGSGTGELFF.

Many counts were recorded for this clonotype. The gene calls are TRBV3-1 and TRBJ2-3; D may be TRBD2 (5 bases). Germline CDR1 reads LGHDT; CDR2 reads YNNKEL (reference sequence). This CDR3 is built from 15 residues. V gave up 0 bases and J gave up 4 bases, with 11 bases separating them. CDR3 nucleotide sequence: TGTGCCAGCAGCCAAGAGTGGCGGGCCGCAGATACGCAGTATTTT. It is translated as CASSQEWRAADTQYF.

Here the CDR3 reads CAIRVDSGSTEAFF. CDR3 in DNA: TGTGCCATCAGGGTGGACAGTGGCAGCACTGAAGCTTTCTTT. The rearrangement uses TRBV10-3 and TRBJ1-1, with D perhaps matching TRBD1 (6 bases). V gave up 6 bases and J gave up 4 bases, with 15 bases separating them. This CDR3 has 14 amino acids. CDR1 ENHRY and CDR2 SYGVKD come from the germline V gene.

The chain has TRBV15 and TRBJ2-2, with D uncertain. Trimming took 6 bases from V and 0 from J, leaving 8 bases between them. The CDR3 covers 14 residues. In germline, CDR1 is LNHNV, CDR2 YYDKDF (reference sequence). Here the CDR3 DNA reads TGTGCCACCAGTCTACATACGAACACCGGGGAGCTGTTTTTT. Its protein product is CATSLHTNTGELFF.

This clonotype was picked up many times. The rearrangement uses TRBV9 and TRBJ2-3, with 7 nucleotides matching TRBD1. The CDR3 runs 17 residues. With V trimmed by 2 bases and J by 2 bases, 11 bases remained unmatched. Germline V gene data show CDR1 as SGDLS and CDR2 as YYNGEE. The CDR3 reads CASSVQPDRTLTDTQYF. The DNA for the CDR3 is TGTGCCAGCAGCGTCCAGCCGGACAGGACCCTCACAGATACGCAGTATTTT.

This clonotype was detected many times. The chain joins TRBV29-1 to TRBJ1-1; D possibly corresponds to TRBD1 (5 bases). Looked up from germline, CDR1 is SQVTM and CDR2 is ANQGSEA. CDR3 length: 12 amino acids. V shed 3 bases and J shed 2 bases, with 7 bases lying between them. CDR3 coding DNA: TGCAGCGTTGAGAGGGGTAACACTGAAGCTTTCTTT. Its translation is CSVERGNTEAFF.

The table lists this clonotype with many counts. This rearrangement joins TRBV20-1 to TRBJ1-6; no reliable D call. The germline V gene has CDR1 DFQATT and CDR2 SNEGSKA (reference sequence). Trimming took off 2 bases at V and 0 bases at J, with 5 bases between the two ends. The CDR3 has 14 amino acids. The CDR3 here is CSARSDSYNSPLHF. For the CDR3, the DNA is TGCAGTGCTAGATCGGACTCCTATAATTCACCCCTCCACTTT.

This clonotype occurred a few times. The chain uses TRBV19 and TRBJ1-3; perhaps TRBD1 as D (6 bases). Trimming removed 9 bases from V and 0 bases from J, with 24 bases in between. This CDR3 has 18 residues. Germline V gene data show CDR1 as LNHDA and CDR2 as SQIVND (reference sequence). The CDR3 region has the DNA TGTGCCAGCCGGGACAACTCGAAACTGCTCTCCTCTGGAAACACCATATATTTT. Translation gives CASRDNSKLLSSGNTIYF. The whole variable domain, remainder taken from reference TRBV19 and TRBJ1-3, is DGGITQSPKYLFRKEGQNVTLSCEQNLNHDAMYWYRQDPGQGLRLIYYSQIVNDFQKGDIAEGYSVSREKKESFPLTVTSAQKNPTAFYLCASRDNSKLLSSGNTIYFGEGSWLTVV.

This clonotype was counted many times. The chain links TRBV4-2 to TRBJ2-7, with TRBD2 as a possible D gene (6 bases). The length of the CDR3 is 14 residues. Germline CDR1 is LGHNA and CDR2 is YNFKEQ. The ends were cut back, 1 base at V and 3 bases at J, with 10 bases in the middle. The DNA for the CDR3 is TGTGCCAGCAGCCAAGGCCGGGAGTACTACGAGCAGTACTTC. It specifies CASSQGREYYEQYF.

This clonotype was counted only a few times. The gene calls are TRBV20-1 and TRBJ2-5; tentative D call: TRBD2 (6 bases). The germline V and J ends were trimmed by 7 bases and 1 base, with 7 bases remaining between them. Germline CDR1 is DFQATT and CDR2 is SNEGSKA (reference sequence). The CDR3 runs 11 residues. CDR3 DNA sequence: TGCAGTGGCGGGACCCAAGAGACCCAGTACTTC. Protein product: CSGGTQETQYF.

The V gene is TRBV7-2, the J gene TRBJ2-7; TRBD2 aligns across 11 bases. V trimming: 7 bases; J trimming: 3 bases; junction bases outside the gene matches: 2. Germline V gene lookup returns CDR1 SGHTA and CDR2 FQGNSA. This CDR3 has 13 residues. Here the CDR3 reads CASKLAGVYEQYF. CDR3 DNA sequence: TGTGCCAGCAAACTAGCGGGGGTCTACGAGCAGTACTTC.

The sample holds many counts of this clonotype. The chain couples TRBV20-1 to TRBJ2-1; 8 bases agree with TRBD2. CDR1 is DFQATT, CDR2 SNEGSKA, per germline (reference sequence). This CDR3 is 15 amino acids long. V lost 0 bases to trimming and J lost 5 bases; unmatched junction nucleotides: 6. The CDR3 DNA is TGCAGTGCTAGAGATCGGGGGGGGCTTAACAATGAGCAGTTCTTC. Encoded protein: CSARDRGGLNNEQFF.

A note on this clonotype: A much bigger clone sits one base away, suggesting this may be a read error. This is likely a read error, given that the CDR3 carries no conserved phenylalanine or tryptophan at its end. The chain employs TRBV28 and TRBJ2-7; D possibly uses TRBD1 or TRBD2 (5 bases each). The CDR3 runs 16 residues. Trimming shortened V by 3 bases and J by 2 bases, and 17 bases separated the two germline ends. From germline, CDR1 is MDHEN and CDR2 SYDVKM. The DNA for the CDR3 is TGTGCCAGCAGTTTTTGGGCTCTTACGGGGCCCTACGAGCAGTACCTC. Protein sequence: CASSFWALTGPYEQYL.

As concerns this clonotype: The germline gene is not matched at one end of the junction; a read error may be the cause. The V call is TRBV6-4, the J call TRBJ2-3; D unresolved. CDR1 is MRHNA, CDR2 SNTAGT, per germline. CDR3 size: 18 residues. CDR3 sequence reads: CTSSNPTNNALGTDTQYF. Written as DNA, the CDR3 is TGTACCAGCAGTAATCCAACGAACAATGCCCTCGGCACAGATACGCAGTATTTT.

In its sample, this clonotype was seen many times. The V gene is TRBV12-3 or TRBV12-4, the J gene TRBJ2-2; 7 bases fit TRBD2. Trimming removed 6 bases from V and 6 bases from J; junction bases left unmatched: 1. The CDR3 runs 12 residues. CDR3 loop: CASRGGAGELFF. The CDR3 DNA sequence: TGTGCCAGCAGGGGGGGGGCCGGGGAGCTGTTTTTT.

At least ten counts were recorded for this clonotype. V gene TRBV7-8 combines with J gene TRBJ2-2; possible D gene TRBD1, 6 bases. The CDR3 totals 16 residues. With 5 bases removed from V and 2 bases from J, the gap between germline ends came to 15 bases. CDR1 and CDR2 from the germline V gene are SGHVS and FQNEAQ. The CDR3 reads CASSRIGGRNTGELFF. CDR3 sequence (DNA): TGTGCCAGCAGCCGCATAGGGGGAAGAAACACCGGGGAGCTGTTTTTT.

This clonotype has a count of ten or more. The chain joins TRBV20-1 to TRBJ1-2; D may be TRBD1 (6 bases). The CDR3 loop spans 15 amino acids. Germline V gene data show CDR1 as DFQATT and CDR2 as SNEGSKA (reference sequence). Trimming removed 2 bases at V and 1 base at J, with 14 bases between. The CDR3 protein is CSARLGGQFNYGYTF. Here the CDR3 DNA reads TGCAGTGCTAGACTCGGCGGACAGTTTAACTATGGCTACACCTTC.

This clonotype was recorded many times. This rearrangement joins TRBV4-2 to TRBJ2-7, with 8 positions matching TRBD1. The germline V gene has CDR1 LGHNA and CDR2 YNFKEQ. The CDR3 spans 14 residues. The V segment lost 4 bases and the J segment 2 bases; nucleotides outside the gene matches: 4. The CDR3, as DNA: TGTGCCAGCAGCCGTAGACAGGGGCCCTACGAGCAGTACTTC. This translates into CASSRRQGPYEQYF.

This clonotype appeared many times. The DNA of the CDR3 is TGTGCCACCAGCAGAGAAAGAGGGAAGGTTGAAGCTTTCTTT. This translates into CATSRERGKVEAFF. V usage is TRBV15 and J usage is TRBJ1-1, with unresolved D. The CDR3 consists of 14 residues. Germline CDR1 is LNHNV and CDR2 is YYDKDF (reference sequence). V was trimmed by 0 bases and J by 7 bases, leaving 12 bases between them.

This clonotype has ten or more counts. The V call is TRBV12-3 or TRBV12-4, the J call TRBJ1-6; 7 positions agree with TRBD1. The CDR3 totals 15 residues. V trimming: 3 bases; J trimming: 9 bases; junction bases outside the gene matches: 8. The CDR3 DNA sequence: TGTGCCAGCAGTTTGGGGACAGTCGGTGGTTCACCCCTCCACTTT. Translating it yields CASSLGTVGGSPLHF.

In its sample, this clonotype was seen many times. This chain joins TRBV5-1 and TRBJ1-5, with 7 nucleotides matching TRBD1. CDR1 is SGHRS, CDR2 YFSETQ, per germline. The CDR3 length is 14 residues. J was trimmed by 5 bases and V by 2 bases; bases with no gene match: 4. The CDR3 nucleotides are TGCGCCAGCAGCTTACAGGGGTTGGATCAGCCCCAGCATTTT. As protein: CASSLQGLDQPQHF. Complete variable domain (other parts from reference TRBV5-1 and TRBJ1-5): KAGVTQTPRYLIKTRGQQVTLSCSPISGHRSVSWYQQTPGQGLQFLFEYFSETQRNKGNFPGRFSGRQFSNSRSEMNVSTLELGDSALYLCASSLQGLDQPQHFGDGTRLSIL.

This clonotype was picked up many times. The V and J genes are TRBV12-3 or TRBV12-4 and TRBJ2-1; 12 bases match TRBD2. Losses at the gene ends were 10 bases for V and 8 bases for J; bases not matched to a gene: 6. The CDR3 spans 13 residues. The CDR3 region is CATSSGGAHEQFF. The CDR3 nucleotides are TGTGCCACCTCTAGCGGGGGGGCCCATGAGCAGTTCTTC.

This clonotype was recorded many times. The chain couples TRBV29-1 to TRBJ2-1; 12 positions agree with TRBD2. V was clipped by 5 bases and J by 4 bases; unmatched bases: 15. CDR1 is SQVTM and CDR2 is ANQGSEA in the germline V gene. CDR3 length equals 18 residues. The CDR3: CSVNTGLAGLIGYNEQFF. The CDR3 nucleotides read TGCAGCGTTAACACCGGACTAGCGGGGTTGATAGGATACAATGAGCAGTTCTTC.

This clonotype has a count of ten or more. The rearrangement links TRBV30 to TRBJ1-1, with D uncertain. CDR3 size: 11 residues. Germline assignment: CDR1 GTSNPN and CDR2 SVGIG (reference sequence). Trimming left V 4 bases short and J 0 bases short, with 3 bases between. CDR3 residues: CAWTVNTEAFF. Written as DNA, the CDR3 is TGTGCCTGGACAGTGAACACTGAAGCTTTCTTT. Full variable domain (missing parts from reference TRBV30 and TRBJ1-1): SQTIHQWPATLVQPVGSPLSLECTVEGTSNPNLYWYRQAAGRGLQLLFYSVGIGQISSEVPQNLSASRPQDRQFILSSKKLLLSDSGFYLCAWTVNTEAFFGQGTRLTVV.